A selection of T cell receptor beta chains follows, all from one sample in a study of cytomegalovirus exposure and HLA in healthy donors. Using immunoSEQ multiplex PCR, the repertoire was profiled, and TCRdb retains in-frame clones only, with some absent. The sample shows about 130,000 clones, roughly nine tenths of them seen only once. The sample taken for sequencing was PBMCs. The receptors come from a woman aged 18-30 years in good health and CMV-seronegative. Both conserved end residues are part of each CDR3.

CASSPGGAGDEKLFF	TRBJ1-4	TRBV5-1
CASSFGNLNTEAFF	TRBJ1-1	TRBV11-2
CASTPGDRPDTQYF	TRBJ2-3	TRBV7-3
CATSRESTDTQYF	TRBJ2-3	TRBV2
CATSSSRGSTDTQYF	TRBJ2-3	TRBV15
CASSTLAGITDTQYF	TRBJ2-3	TRBV28
CASSVLAGSSYNEQFF	TRBJ2-1	TRBV9
CASSPTGLSSYEQYF	TRBJ2-7	TRBV5-1
CASSPWGVPEAFF	TRBJ1-1	TRBV18
CASSWDRGQQYF	TRBJ2-7	TRBV5-1
CASFASPGVGTEAFF	TRBJ1-1	TRBV10-2
CASSLARRTEAFF	TRBJ1-1	TRBV5-1
CASSWGTDYGYTF	TRBJ1-2	TRBV10-3
CASSDPDRDRVDGYTF	TRBJ1-2	TRBV9
CASSQGSTSAGELFF	TRBJ2-2	TRBV4-2
CASSLKGQIYGYTF	TRBJ1-2	TRBV5-4
CASSIDSLTDTQYF	TRBJ2-3	TRBV9
CASIRTSGGADTQYF	TRBJ2-3	TRBV10-2
CAIGHESGEQYF	TRBJ2-7	TRBV10-3
CASSGTGFPSGNTIYF	TRBJ1-3	TRBV18
CASERSSHNEQFF	TRBJ2-1	TRBV6-6
CGGYYEQYF	TRBJ2-7	TRBV5-6
CASSLSRGLGSPLHF	TRBJ1-6	TRBV5-4
CASSAPTGVAYGYTF	TRBJ1-2	TRBV9
CASSLKVGRGYTF	TRBJ1-2	TRBV27
CASRIGAPSGNTIYF	TRBJ1-3	TRBV6-5
CASSAGSTLSQPQHF	TRBJ1-5	TRBV6-5
CAISESHLPLILKQYF	TRBJ2-7	TRBV10-3
CARSLYGRRGPNWQPQHF	TRBJ1-5	TRBV5-3
CATEDRGRNEQFF	TRBJ2-1	TRBV6-5
CASRLQGLNNQPQHF	TRBJ1-5	TRBV5-8
CASGFSSNTGELFF	TRBJ2-2	TRBV12-5
CASSKTSGGRNEQFF	TRBJ2-1	TRBV6-5
CASSTVAGQETQYF	TRBJ2-5	TRBV19
CAISPTTGGHYEQYF	TRBJ2-7	TRBV10-3
CASSQGLAGGETQYF	TRBJ2-5	TRBV10-2
CASSLGLAGAKTDTQYF	TRBJ2-3	TRBV11-3
CASSPRGGPSNEQFF	TRBJ2-1	TRBV18
CASSLAGNSYNEQFF	TRBJ2-1	TRBV5-1
CASSQSDRGYNEQFF	TRBJ2-1	TRBV7-6
CASSRGGTQYF	TRBJ2-5	TRBV11-2
CASSLGRGFTGELFF	TRBJ2-2	TRBV5-6
CASSTQVRNGYTF	TRBJ1-2	TRBV6-5
CASSVPTGELFF	TRBJ2-2	TRBV5-4
CASSRGGNRNEKLFF	TRBJ1-4	TRBV28
CASSPTEGQGRGAFF	TRBJ1-1	TRBV13
CASSPSDRGSGNTIYF	TRBJ1-3	TRBV4-2
CASSLSVNTEAFF	TRBJ1-1	TRBV19
CASSQLGDSLQTF	TRBJ1-2	TRBV14